This entry lists 11 T cell receptor beta chains sequenced from one sample in a study of blood T cells in healthy people across ages. A second PCR, run for about 6 to 11 cycles, used a sample-barcoded 5' primer plus a J-beta primer mix. TCRdb re-called the 5' RACE reads through MiXCR, storing one row per CDR3 protein. The sample consists of some 730,000 distinct CDR3 sequences, 22% of them appearing once. Sequencing used blood. These TCRs come from a man between 65 and 80 years old in good health.

This clonotype was recorded many times. The chain is built from TRBV29-1 and TRBJ2-7; D is undetermined. The CDR3 sequence is 12 residues long. CDR1 and CDR2 (germline): SQVTM, ANQGSEA. Trimming stripped 4 bases from V and 7 bases from J, with 14 bases between. The DNA for the CDR3 is TGCAGCGTTGTGGTATTAGCTGGTGAGCAGTACTTC. Translating gives CSVVVLAGEQYF.

V usage is TRBV20-1 and J usage is TRBJ2-3; D may match TRBD1 or TRBD2 (5 bases each). CDR1 and CDR2 from the germline V gene are DFQATT and SNEGSKA (reference sequence). This CDR3 has 14 amino acids. Deletions cut 0 bases from V and 7 bases from J, with 14 bases between. CDR3 sequence reads: CSARDARGPNTQYF. DNA for the CDR3: TGCAGTGCTAGAGATGCCCGGGGCCCGAATACGCAGTATTTT.

The chain links TRBV10-3 to TRBJ2-7; D is perhaps TRBD2 (5 bases). Germline V gene sequence: CDR1 ENHRY, CDR2 SYGVKD. The CDR3 has 14 residues. Trimming removed 2 bases from V and 4 bases from J, with 12 bases in between. The CDR3 DNA sequence: TGTGCCATCAGTGAGATAACTAGTCGGTACGAGCAGTACTTC. It codes for CAISEITSRYEQYF.

This chain uses TRBV29-1 with TRBJ2-7, with a possible D match to TRBD1 (5 bases). Germline values: CDR1 SQVTM, CDR2 ANQGSEA. This CDR3 has 13 residues. V was shortened by 3 bases and J by 0 bases, with 9 bases between the two germline ends. CDR3 DNA: TGCAGCGTTGATAGGGGATCCTCCTACGAGCAGTACTTC. This sequence encodes CSVDRGSSYEQYF.

J is TRBJ2-5 and V is TRBV6-2 or TRBV6-3; D gene unclear. CDR1 is MNHEY and CDR2 is SVGEGT in the germline V gene. The CDR3 loop spans 14 amino acids. The V end was cut by 2 bases, the J end by 2 bases, with 9 bases between. The CDR3: CASSYLSPQETQYF. CDR3 DNA sequence: TGTGCCAGCAGTTACCTGTCTCCACAAGAGACCCAGTACTTC.

This clonotype turned up a few times. The V call is TRBV5-4, the J call TRBJ2-3; unclear D gene. Trimming took 2 bases from V and 0 from J, leaving 10 bases between them. This CDR3 contains 15 residues. Per germline, CDR1 SGHNT and CDR2 YYREEE (reference sequence). For the CDR3, the DNA is TGTGCCAGCAGCTTCTCTTGGGGAAGCACAGATACGCAGTATTTT. Protein sequence: CASSFSWGSTDTQYF.

This chain links TRBV20-1 with TRBJ1-2, with D unclear. CDR1 is DFQATT and CDR2 is SNEGSKA in the germline V gene (reference sequence). This CDR3 is 11 amino acids long. V lost 5 bases, J lost 6 bases, and 10 bases lay in between. For the CDR3, the DNA is TGCAGTGCTCCTTCCCTGAATGGCTACACCTTC. It translates to CSAPSLNGYTF.

The chain is built from TRBV2 and TRBJ2-7; 13 bases are a match to TRBD2. Germline-derived CDR1 and CDR2 are SNHLY and FYNNEI. J gave up 0 bases and V 8 bases, and 7 bases lay outside the gene matches. The CDR3 extends over 16 amino acids. The CDR3 loop is CASDFGLAGVSYEQYF. In DNA form, the CDR3 reads TGTGCCAGCGACTTCGGACTAGCGGGAGTCTCCTACGAGCAGTACTTC.

The rearrangement uses TRBV9 and TRBJ2-7; TRBD1 matches 7 bases. The CDR3 consists of 15 residues. Germline CDR1 is SGDLS and CDR2 is YYNGEE. With 2 bases clipped from V and 9 bases from J, the junction kept 14 bases outside the gene matches. CDR3 in DNA: TGTGCCAGCAGCGTCGGACAGGACCTACGTTTAGGGCAGTACGTC. It yields the protein CASSVGQDLRLGQYV.

Only a few counts were recorded for this clonotype. The V call is TRBV29-1, the J call TRBJ2-1; a possible D gene is TRBD1 (6 bases). This CDR3 has 12 amino acids. V was shortened by 5 bases and J by 8 bases, with 13 bases between the two germline ends. The germline gives CDR1 SQVTM, CDR2 ANQGSEA. The CDR3 nucleotides read TGCAGCGTTTTAGGGGGTAAGGATGAGCAGTTCTTC. Its translation is CSVLGGKDEQFF.

This clonotype appeared a few times. CDR3 DNA sequence: TGTGCCAGCGGGGCGGCGACCTACAATGAGCAGTTCTTC. It encodes CASGAATYNEQFF. V and J are TRBV12-3 or TRBV12-4 and TRBJ2-1; weak D call: TRBD1 (5 bases). Deletions cut 8 bases from V and 2 bases from J, with 10 bases between. The CDR3 runs to 13 residues.